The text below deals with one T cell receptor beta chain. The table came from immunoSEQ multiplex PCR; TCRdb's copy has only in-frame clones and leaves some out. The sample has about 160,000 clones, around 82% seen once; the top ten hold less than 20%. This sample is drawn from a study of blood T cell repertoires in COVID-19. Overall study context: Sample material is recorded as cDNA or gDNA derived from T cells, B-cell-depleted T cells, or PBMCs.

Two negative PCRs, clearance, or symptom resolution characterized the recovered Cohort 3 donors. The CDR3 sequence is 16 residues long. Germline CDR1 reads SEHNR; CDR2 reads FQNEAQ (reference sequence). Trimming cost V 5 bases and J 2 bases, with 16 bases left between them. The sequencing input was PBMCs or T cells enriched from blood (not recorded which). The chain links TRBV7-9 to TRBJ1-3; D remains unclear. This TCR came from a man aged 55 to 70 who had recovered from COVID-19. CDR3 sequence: CASSPGEAEAGNTIYF. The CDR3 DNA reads TGTGCCAGCAGCCCCGGTGAGGCTGAGGCTGGAAACACCATATATTTT.